These 14 T cell receptor beta chains were all obtained from the same sample, sequenced in a study of blood T cells in healthy people across ages (dated by TCRdb to the mid-2010s). Receptor amplification or capture employed 5' RACE. The reads were generated on an Illumina HiSeq 2500. The second PCR ran for about 7 to 11 cycles and used a J-beta primer mix along with a sample-barcoded 5' primer. TCRdb applied fastp at Q25 and MiXCR to the public reads, then kept only in-frame beta chains. Rows with one shared CDR3 protein collapse into an entry with the most common genes and DNA. For this sample the table gives more than 650,000 distinct CDR3 sequences, of which about a fifth were detected only once. Clones ranked in the top ten supply around 21% of the sample. Source material: blood. These receptors all stem from a man in his 70s in good health.

This clonotype appeared a few times. The chain is built from TRBV20-1 and TRBJ2-3; D call uncertain. CDR3 size: 12 residues. V lost 2 bases and J lost 2, with 5 bases in between. CDR1 DFQATT and CDR2 SNEGSKA come from the germline V gene (reference sequence). CDR3 nucleotides: TGCAGTGCTAGAAGGGTCACAGATACGCAGTATTTT. It encodes CSARRVTDTQYF.

This clonotype was observed a few times. This chain joins TRBV24-1 and TRBJ1-2, with D uncertain. This CDR3 has 13 residues. Trimming left V 3 bases short and J 3 bases short, with 7 bases between. Germline V gene lookup returns CDR1 KGHDR and CDR2 SFDVKD. CDR3 amino acids: CATSDEADYGYTF. DNA of the CDR3: TGTGCCACCAGTGATGAGGCGGACTATGGCTACACCTTC.

This clonotype has only a few counts. This chain joins TRBV12-3 or TRBV12-4 and TRBJ2-1; D unclear. The CDR3 extends over 13 amino acids. Deletions cut 5 bases from V and 7 bases from J, with 12 bases between. The CDR3, as DNA: TGTGCCAGCAGTCGAAACGGCCCAAATGAGCAGTTCTTC. Amino acid sequence: CASSRNGPNEQFF.

The chain employs TRBV4-3 and TRBJ1-2; D unresolved. Between the trimmed V and J ends, which lost 1 base and 2 bases, there was a span of 11 bases. This CDR3 has 15 residues. CDR1 LGHNA and CDR2 YSLEER come from the germline V gene. In DNA form, the CDR3 reads TGCGCCAGCAGCCAAGGGACGGCGGTCAACTATGGCTACACCTTC. Translating gives CASSQGTAVNYGYTF.

This clonotype was counted only a few times. The chain links TRBV6-6 to TRBJ2-3; D remains unclear. The CDR3 is made up of 15 amino acids. The V gene's germline CDR1 is MNHNY and CDR2 SVGAGI (reference sequence). With 6 bases removed from V and 0 bases from J, the gap between germline ends came to 13 bases. In nucleotides, the CDR3 is TGTGCCAGCAGCCGTCCACGAACTAGCACAGATACGCAGTATTTT. Its translation is CASSRPRTSTDTQYF.

This chain links TRBV20-1 with TRBJ2-7; D ambiguous. Between the trimmed V and J ends, which lost 3 bases and 1 base, there was a span of 10 bases. This CDR3 has 13 amino acids. Germline V gene lookup returns CDR1 DFQATT and CDR2 SNEGSKA (reference sequence). The CDR3 spells CSASLTLSYEQYF. CDR3 sequence (DNA): TGCAGTGCTAGTCTCACACTTTCCTACGAGCAGTACTTC.

CDR3 nucleotide sequence: TGTGCCAGCAGCTCCTGGGACAGCCTCTCTGGAAACACCATATATTTT. It codes for CASSSWDSLSGNTIYF. The chain couples TRBV7-9 to TRBJ1-3; 7 nucleotides align to TRBD1. The CDR3 extends over 16 amino acids. V dropped 4 bases and J dropped 0; count of bases not matched to a gene: 6. Germline lookup yields CDR1 SEHNR and CDR2 FQNEAQ (reference sequence).

The CDR3 region is CASSTTSGGLPAQETQYF. The DNA of the CDR3 is TGTGCCAGCAGCACGACTAGCGGGGGGCTTCCGGCTCAAGAGACCCAGTACTTC. This chain links TRBV11-2 with TRBJ2-5; TRBD2 agrees at 13 bases. The CDR3 sequence is 18 residues long. The V gene's germline CDR1 is SGHAT and CDR2 FQNNGV. The trim removed 5 bases at V and 2 bases at J, leaving 11 bases unmatched.

The genes are TRBV5-1 and TRBJ2-5, with 8 bases matching TRBD1. The CDR3 runs to 15 residues. The germline CDR1 and CDR2 sequences are SGHRS and YFSETQ. Trimming removed 4 bases from V and 4 bases from J; junction bases left unmatched: 9. This chain's CDR3 is CASSNDDRGLETQYF. CDR3 in DNA: TGCGCCAGCAGCAATGACGACAGGGGACTAGAGACCCAGTACTTC.

Note on this clonotype: At one of its ends the junction is not consistent with the germline gene, which may arise from a read error. The chain links TRBV9 to TRBJ1-1; D gene unclear. Germline assignment: CDR1 SGDLS and CDR2 YYNGEE. The CDR3 sequence is 13 residues long. CDR3 region: CVSSASPNTEAFF. DNA of the CDR3: TGTGTCAGCAGCGCCAGCCCTAACACTGAAGCTTTCTTT.

The chain recombines TRBV7-9 with TRBJ2-3; 9 bases are shared with TRBD1. CDR3 length: 15 amino acids. Trimming cost V 4 bases and J 6 bases; bases outside gene matches: 8. Germline V gene data show CDR1 as SEHNR and CDR2 as FQNEAQ (reference sequence). The CDR3, as DNA: TGTGCCAGCAGCTCCGACAGGGGGTTAGCGGATACGCAGTATTTT. This codes for CASSSDRGLADTQYF.

The chain has TRBV7-2 and TRBJ1-2, with a possible D match to TRBD1 (6 bases). The germline CDR1 and CDR2 sequences are SGHTA and FQGNSA. This CDR3 region has 17 residues. The ends were cut back, 1 base at V and 4 bases at J, with 19 bases in the middle. This chain's CDR3 is CASSLVVAGGGSYGYTF. The CDR3 nucleotides are TGTGCCAGCAGCTTAGTGGTGGCTGGGGGCGGTAGCTATGGCTACACCTTC.

The chain couples TRBV7-2 to TRBJ2-3; no firm D call. In germline, CDR1 is SGHTA, CDR2 FQGNSA. The length of the CDR3 is 15 residues. Trimming removed 5 bases at V and 6 bases at J, with 18 bases between. In DNA, the CDR3 is TGTGCCAGCAGCGGAGCCCAATACCATGCGGATACGCAGTATTTT. This sequence encodes CASSGAQYHADTQYF.

This clonotype showed up just a few times. The chain links TRBV7-2 to TRBJ2-4; D gene unclear. This CDR3 has 16 residues. In germline, CDR1 is SGHTA, CDR2 FQGNSA. V was cut by 1 base and J by 5 bases, with 15 bases left in between. DNA of the CDR3: TGTGCCAGCAGCTTAGTTTCCGTCGCGACACAAAACATTCAGTACTTC. This encodes CASSLVSVATQNIQYF.